The source of this T cell receptor beta chain is a study of chemoradiotherapy in HPV16-positive cancers (dated by TCRdb to between 2021 and 2022). With respect to the entire study: Functional T-cell assays on cells from two HPV16-positive patients defined candidate HPV-specific T-cell clones and common TCR motifs. The study asked whether T-cell immunity against the HPV oncoproteins E6 and E7 changes during chemoradiotherapy and whether it affects survival. The candidate HPV-specific TCRs and motifs were subsequently tracked in TCR repertoires obtained from roughly 78 patients with HPV-related cancers. The research as a whole found: The functional definition of HPV-specific T cells came from only a couple of HPV16-positive patients, and the survival association was reported for HPV16-positive patients. In HPV16-positive patients, expansion of HPV-responsive T cells during chemoradiotherapy was associated with improved recurrence-free survival. Expansion of candidate HPV-specific clones and E7-related TCR motifs was observed in the tumor microenvironment during treatment, whereas no such expansion was observed for non-HPV-specific T cells.

To prepare the library, the immunoSEQ multiplex PCR assay was applied. TCRdb took this table from immuneACCESS and kept in-frame rearrangements with V and J called. Such tables lack part of the clones; where checked against another copy, unresolved V genes explain under half of the gap, and the rest is unexplained. Within this sample are about 6,900 clones, with over 75% of them counted one time only. The ten biggest clones cover about 3.7% of the sample. The CDR3 holds 15 amino acids from the cysteine to the phenylalanine. Of all the DNA, just the CDR3 is kept, 45 bases in frame from base 1. CDR1 and CDR2 were assigned from the germline V gene (reference sequence) as LNHDA and SQIVND. V and J lose 5 bases and 4 bases, and a span of 15 bases separates them. This clone occurred a few times. Its antigen target is currently unknown. No base quality values were provided; no much bigger clone lies one nucleotide off.

Repertoires were sampled repeatedly over the course of chemoradiotherapy, so clonal expansion could be followed in the tumor microenvironment. The sequence joins TRBV19 to TRBJ1-5; the D gene assignment is ambiguous. Sampling was carried out from a patient who underwent chemoradiotherapy. The source is a human donor with HPV-associated anogenital cancer. The base sequence is TGTGCCAGTAGTCTGGTTTTCCGGGATAATCAGCCCCAGCATTTT. The translation is CASSLVFRDNQPQHF.